Listed below are T cell receptor beta chains from one sample, sequenced in a study of blood T cell repertoires in COVID-19. Using immunoSEQ multiplex PCR, the repertoire was profiled, and TCRdb retains in-frame clones only, with some absent. The sample records some 70,000 clones, around 85% being singletons. Sequenced: peripheral blood. Source of these receptors: a woman aged 45-65 years with acute or convalescent COVID-19. The CDR3 runs from the conserved cysteine through the conserved F or W. A D gene is named only where the DNA matches it firmly. Clone size, where shown, is once, few, many, or a class for clones that have expanded.

j_gene | v_gene | d_gene | abundance | len | CDR3nt | CDR3aa
TRBJ2-1 | TRBV10-3 | TRBD2 | . | 16 | TGTGCCATCAGTGGGACTAGCGGGAGGGCCGAGGATGAGCAGTTCTTC | CAISGTSGRAEDEQFF
TRBJ2-3 | TRBV10-3 | TRBD2 | . | 17 | TGTGCCATCAGTGAGCGCCTAGCGGGAGCATCCACAGATACGCAGTATTTT | CAISERLAGASTDTQYF
TRBJ2-2 | TRBV4-2 | . | . | 15 | TGTGCCAGCAGCCAAGTGTCGGGGAACACCGGGGAGCTGTTTTTT | CASSQVSGNTGELFF
TRBJ2-3 | TRBV3-1/TRBV3-2 | TRBD2 | . | 16 | TGTGCCAGCAGCTGGACTAGCGGGAGAAGCACAGATACGCAGTATTTT | CASSWTSGRSTDTQYF
TRBJ2-3 | TRBV19 | TRBD1 | . | 16 | TGTGCCAGTAGTACAATAACGGGACAGGGGACAGATACGCAGTATTTT | CASSTITGQGTDTQYF
TRBJ1-6 | TRBV5-4 | TRBD1 | . | 17 | TGTGCCAGCAGCTTGAACAGGGGGCCAAGTGTAGATTCACCCCTCCACTTT | CASSLNRGPSVDSPLHF
TRBJ2-3 | TRBV28 | TRBD2 | few | 14 | TGTGCCAGCATGGGCGGGAGGGCCGAAGATACGCAGTATTTT | CASMGGRAEDTQYF
TRBJ1-1 | TRBV6-5 | . | . | 14 | TGTGCCAGCAGTTACTCGGGAGGCTCCACTGAAGCTTTCTTT | CASSYSGGSTEAFF
TRBJ1-1 | TRBV27 | . | . | 13 | TGTGCCAGCAGTTTATGGGGCGGGGGTGAAGCTTTCTTT | CASSLWGGGEAFF
TRBJ2-7 | TRBV27 | TRBD2 | . | 14 | TGTGCCAGCAGTAACTCGGGGGGGACATACGAGCAGTACTTC | CASSNSGGTYEQYF
TRBJ2-3 | TRBV6-4 | TRBD1 | once | 15 | TGTGCCAGCAGTCCCGGGACAGGAGCTACGGATACGCAGTATTTT | CASSPGTGATDTQYF
TRBJ2-1 | TRBV11-3 | . | . | 13 | TGTGCCAGCAGCTTAGTAGAGGGCAATGAGCAGTTCTTC | CASSLVEGNEQFF
TRBJ2-3 | TRBV28 | . | . | 14 | TGTGCCAGCAGTTCGTGGGGGCGGACAGATACGCAGTATTTT | CASSSWGRTDTQYF
TRBJ1-4 | TRBV19 | . | . | 15 | TGTGCCACGTCTAGGGGGGGGAGCAGGAATGAAAAACTGTTTTTT | CATSRGGSRNEKLFF
TRBJ2-7 | TRBV7-8 | . | . | 13 | TGTGCCAGCAGCTTACGACGGGGGTACGAGCAGTACTTC | CASSLRRGYEQYF
TRBJ2-1 | TRBV5-1 | TRBD2 | . | 14 | TGCGCCAGTCGTCTAGCGGGGGAATACAATGAGCAGTTCTTC | CASRLAGEYNEQFF
TRBJ2-2 | TRBV10-2 | . | . | 15 | TGCGCCAGCAGTGTAGGGGGACCGAACACCGGGGAGCTGTTTTTT | CASSVGGPNTGELFF
TRBJ2-1 | TRBV5-6 | TRBD2 | . | 18 | TGTGCCAGCAGAGCATGGGCTGCGCGGGGGGTATCCTACAATGAGCAGTTCTTC | CASRAWAARGVSYNEQFF
TRBJ2-1 | TRBV7-3 | . | . | 13 | TGTGCCAGCAGCTTAAGTAACTACAATGAGCAGTTCTTC | CASSLSNYNEQFF
TRBJ2-1 | TRBV7-9 | TRBD2 | . | 15 | TGTGCCAGCAGCTTAGGTAGCGGGGGCCAGGGAGAGCAGTTCTTC | CASSLGSGGQGEQFF
TRBJ1-1 | TRBV3-1/TRBV3-2 | . | . | 14 | TGTGCCAGCAGTACAACAGGATGGAACACTGAAGCTTTCTTT | CASSTTGWNTEAFF
TRBJ2-3 | TRBV6-6 | . | . | 12 | TGTGCCAGCAGTTACTCCGGGGATACGCAGTATTTT | CASSYSGDTQYF
TRBJ1-1 | TRBV10-3 | . | . | 14 | TGTGCCATCAGCGTACAGGGCACGAACACTGAAGCTTTCTTT | CAISVQGTNTEAFF
TRBJ2-1 | TRBV18 | . | . | 14 | TGTGCCAGCTCACCACCCTCTTTCCGGGTTGAGCAGTTCTTC | CASSPPSFRVEQFF
TRBJ2-7 | TRBV28 | TRBD2 | . | 16 | TGTGCCAGCAGGGGAGCGGGGGCGGGAAAAAACTACGAGCAGTACTTC | CASRGAGAGKNYEQYF
TRBJ2-5 | TRBV5-6 | . | . | 13 | TGTGCCAGCAGCCGACGGGGTCAAGAGACCCAGTACTTC | CASSRRGQETQYF
TRBJ2-1 | TRBV4-2 | TRBD2 | once | 15 | TGTGCCAGCAGCTTGTCTAGCGGTCCGTACAATGAGCAGTTCTTC | CASSLSSGPYNEQFF
TRBJ1-3 | TRBV6-5 | . | . | 16 | TGTGCCAGCAGTTACACCATCTCGGTAGCTGGAAACACCATATATTTT | CASSYTISVAGNTIYF
TRBJ2-4 | TRBV7-2 | . | . | 14 | TGTGCCAGCAGTCCCGGCGGTACCAAAAACATTCAGTACTTC | CASSPGGTKNIQYF
TRBJ1-4 | TRBV4-2 | . | . | 17 | TGTGCCAGCAGCCAAGATAGGGCGGGAGGTACTAATGAAAAACTGTTTTTT | CASSQDRAGGTNEKLFF
TRBJ1-1 | TRBV19 | . | . | 14 | TGTGCCAGTAAGGGGGGGATTATGAACACTGAAGCTTTCTTT | CASKGGIMNTEAFF
TRBJ2-7 | TRBV15 | TRBD1 | . | 14 | TGTGCCACCAGCAGAGATAGGGGGCTGGGCGAGCAGTACTTC | CATSRDRGLGEQYF
TRBJ1-2 | TRBV6-5 | TRBD1 | . | 13 | TGTGCCGGGGAGAGCTGGGACAGCTATGGCTACACCTTC | CAGESWDSYGYTF
TRBJ2-6 | TRBV19 | TRBD1 | few | 15 | TGTGCCAGTAGTCCGGGACAGGGTTGGGCCAACGTCCTGACTTTC | CASSPGQGWANVLTF
TRBJ1-4 | TRBV7-9 | . | . | 14 | TGTGCCAGCAGCGAGACAGTCTATAATGAAAAACTGTTTTTT | CASSETVYNEKLFF
TRBJ1-2 | TRBV19 | . | . | 15 | TGTGCCAGTAGCCCTCAGGGAACCGCTAACTATGGCTACACCTTC | CASSPQGTANYGYTF